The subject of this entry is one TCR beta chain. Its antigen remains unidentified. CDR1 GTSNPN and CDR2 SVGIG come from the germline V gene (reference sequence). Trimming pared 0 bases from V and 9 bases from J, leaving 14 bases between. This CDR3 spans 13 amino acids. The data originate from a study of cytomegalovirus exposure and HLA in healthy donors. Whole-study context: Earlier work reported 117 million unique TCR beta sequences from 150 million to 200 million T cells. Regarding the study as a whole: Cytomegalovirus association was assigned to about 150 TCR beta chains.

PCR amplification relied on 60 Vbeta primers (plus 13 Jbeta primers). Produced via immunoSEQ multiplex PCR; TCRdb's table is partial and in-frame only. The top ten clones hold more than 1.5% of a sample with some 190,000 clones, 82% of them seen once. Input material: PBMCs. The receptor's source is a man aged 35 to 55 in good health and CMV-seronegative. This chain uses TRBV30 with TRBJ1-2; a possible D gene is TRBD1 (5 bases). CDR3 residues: CAWSVQQGQSYTF. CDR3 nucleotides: TGTGCCTGGAGTGTACAGCAGGGTCAGAGCTACACCTTC.